This TCR beta chain stems from a study of early T cells in non-severe SARS-CoV-2 infection. Study summary: From unsorted whole blood, bulk RNA was sequenced, and the chains remained unpaired.

By share, this clonotype ranks as medium-sized (0.01 to 0.1%). Attached unique molecular identifiers marked individual cDNA molecules. In TCRdb, the 5' RACE reads were re-called with MiXCR into one record per CDR3 protein. This table has about 34,000 distinct CDR3 sequences, roughly 5.7% appearing once. Sequencing was performed on whole blood. The clonotype originates from an adult who was a healthcare worker with PCR-confirmed SARS-CoV-2 infection or an uninfected control (not recorded which).

The CDR3 protein is CASRSGTASLHF. The DNA for the CDR3 is TGTGCCAGCAGATCCGGGACGGCCTCTTTGCATTTT. This chain joins TRBV7-2 and TRBJ1-5, with a tentative D call TRBD1 (5 bases). Trimming stripped 6 bases from V and 15 bases from J, with 18 bases between. In germline, CDR1 is SGHTA, CDR2 FQGNSA. The CDR3 consists of 12 residues.